A selection of T cell receptor delta chains follows, all from one sample in a study of gamma-delta T cells after stem cell transplantation. TCRdb re-analyzed the RT-PCR reads via CATT. Altogether roughly 1,500 delta-chain clones are present, 20% to 25% being singletons, with the ten largest covering around 48%. The sample was gamma-delta T cells. These TCRs come from a human donor. It is not recorded whose cells these are; they may come from a transplant donor. The CDR3 runs from the conserved cysteine through the conserved F or W. The D gene is left open where the match is weak. Clone size, where shown, is once, few, many, or a class for clones that have expanded.

CDR3 protein	CDR3 DNA	D gene	V gene	J gene	clone size
CACDTLRTPSGDTDKLIF	TGTGCCTGTGACACTTTAAGGACCCCGAGTGGGGATACCGATAAACTCATCTTT	NA	TRDV2	TRDJ1	large
CALGFQTSYALWLAARGYTDKLIF	TGTGCTCTTGGGTTCCAAACTTCCTACGCCCTTTGGCTGGCAGCACGAGGGTACACCGATAAACTCATCTTT	TRDD2	TRDV1	TRDJ1	large
CACDTVTGGPYTDKLIF	TGTGCCTGTGACACTGTTACTGGGGGGCCGTACACCGATAAACTCATCTTT	TRDD3	TRDV2	TRDJ1	NA
CACDEARGMRSYTDKLIF	TGTGCCTGTGACGAGGCTCGAGGGATGCGTTCTTACACCGATAAACTCATCTTT	NA	TRDV2	TRDJ1	few
CACDTVEGVVPSTGMGDKLIF	TGTGCCTGTGACACCGTCGAGGGGGTGGTCCCCAGTACTGGAATGGGCGATAAACTCATCTTT	NA	TRDV2	TRDJ1	medium-sized
CACDRLGDTHRGSDKLIF	TGTGCCTGTGACCGACTGGGGGATACGCATAGGGGTAGCGATAAACTCATCTTT	TRDD3	TRDV2	TRDJ1	medium-sized
CACDTVGSRDTPLTDKLIF	TGTGCCTGTGACACCGTGGGTTCGCGGGATACCCCTTTGACCGATAAACTCATCTTT	TRDD3	TRDV2	TRDJ1	NA
CACDKLLAGTDKLIF	TGTGCCTGTGACAAGCTACTGGCTGGCACCGATAAACTCATCTTT	NA	TRDV2	TRDJ1	NA
CACDSLPHLTRRPTDKLIF	TGTGCCTGTGACTCACTACCGCACCTAACACGAAGACCCACCGATAAACTCATCTTT	NA	TRDV2	TRDJ1	NA
CACDTVLGPDKLIF	TGTGCCTGTGACACCGTACTGGGGCCCGATAAACTCATCTTT	TRDD3	TRDV2	TRDJ1	few
CACDGLGDLLGNGADKLIF	TGTGCCTGTGATGGATTGGGGGATCTTTTGGGAAACGGCGCCGATAAACTCATCTTT	TRDD3	TRDV2	TRDJ1	NA
CASIPAHTDKLIF	TGTGCCTCCATTCCTGCCCACACCGATAAACTCATCTTT	NA	TRDV3	TRDJ1	medium-sized
CALGELDRPPYWGTPTDKLIF	TGTGCTCTTGGGGAACTAGACCGACCGCCTTACTGGGGGACCCCAACCGATAAACTCATCTTT	TRDD3	TRDV1	TRDJ1	few
CACDTLFFGQTGGDKLIF	TGTGCCTGTGACACCCTATTTTTTGGTCAAACCGGGGGCGATAAACTCATCTTT	NA	TRDV2	TRDJ1	NA
CACDTVKGKYTDKLIF	TGTGCCTGTGACACCGTGAAGGGGAAGTACACCGATAAACTCATCTTT	NA	TRDV2	TRDJ1	medium-sized
CACDAVLGDTDKLIF	TGTGCCTGTGACGCCGTACTGGGGGATACCGATAAACTCATCTTT	TRDD3	TRDV2	TRDJ1	few
CACDTVGTYTDKLIF	TGTGCCTGTGACACCGTAGGGACGTACACCGATAAACTCATCTTT	NA	TRDV2	TRDJ1	NA
CALEDPRSSSNYWGIQYTDKLIF	TGTGCTCTTGAGGATCCCCGTTCTTCCTCCAACTACTGGGGGATCCAGTACACCGATAAACTCATCTTT	TRDD3	TRDV1	TRDJ1	NA
CACDSVVGDTHSWDTRQMFF	TGTGCCTGTGACAGTGTGGTGGGGGATACCCACTCCTGGGACACCCGACAGATGTTTTTC	TRDD3	TRDV2	TRDJ3	few
CACDTVTTMGDRALTAQLFF	TGTGCCTGTGACACCGTCACGACCATGGGGGACCGAGCTTTGACAGCACAACTCTTCTTT	TRDD3	TRDV2	TRDJ2	medium-sized
CACDAPTGGYGKSSWDTRQMFF	TGTGCCTGTGACGCTCCTACTGGGGGATACGGGAAGAGCTCCTGGGACACCCGACAGATGTTTTTC	TRDD3	TRDV2	TRDJ3	large
CACDPMRTIPTTDKLIF	TGTGCCTGTGACCCAATGCGAACAATTCCTACCACCGATAAACTCATCTTT	TRDD2	TRDV2	TRDJ1	medium-sized
CACDTVARTGGYTDKLIF	TGTGCCTGTGACACCGTGGCTCGTACTGGGGGATACACCGATAAACTCATCTTT	TRDD3	TRDV2	TRDJ1	NA
CACDTVESQEGDDKLIF	TGTGCCTGTGACACCGTGGAAAGTCAAGAGGGGGATGATAAACTCATCTTT	TRDD3	TRDV2	TRDJ1	large
CACDPILGDTRGGTDKLIF	TGTGCCTGTGACCCTATACTGGGGGATACGCGCGGGGGCACCGATAAACTCATCTTT	TRDD3	TRDV2	TRDJ1	NA
CACDTAGLGKYTDKLIF	TGTGCCTGTGACACCGCTGGGCTGGGGAAGTACACCGATAAACTCATCTTT	NA	TRDV2	TRDJ1	NA
CACDPILGDMPSWDTRQMFF	TGTGCCTGTGACCCCATACTGGGGGATATGCCCTCCTGGGACACCCGACAGATGTTTTTC	TRDD3	TRDV2	TRDJ3	NA
CACESLTGVADKLIF	TGTGCCTGTGAGAGCCTAACTGGGGTCGCCGATAAACTCATCTTT	TRDD3	TRDV2	TRDJ1	few
CACDTAFGGGYTNTDKLIF	TGTGCCTGTGACACAGCCTTCGGTGGGGGATACACTAACACCGATAAACTCATCTTT	TRDD3	TRDV2	TRDJ1	large
CACDPLGAYTDKLIF	TGTGCCTGTGACCCCCTGGGGGCCTACACCGATAAACTCATCTTT	TRDD3	TRDV2	TRDJ1	large
CACDTATGGPSSWDTRQMFF	TGTGCCTGTGACACCGCTACTGGGGGACCCAGCTCCTGGGACACCCGACAGATGTTTTTC	TRDD3	TRDV2	TRDJ3	few
CACDTLLGDTRSSYADKLIF	TGTGCCTGTGACACCTTACTGGGGGATACGCGGTCTTCGTACGCCGATAAACTCATCTTT	TRDD3	TRDV2	TRDJ1	few
CACDTVALGDSPWDTRQMFF	TGTGCCTGTGACACCGTTGCCCTGGGGGATTCCCCCTGGGACACCCGACAGATGTTTTTC	TRDD3	TRDV2	TRDJ3	large
CACDTGPRGIRRVLAAQLFF	TGTGCCTGTGACACCGGACCTCGGGGGATACGCCGCGTGTTGGCCGCACAACTCTTCTTT	TRDD3	TRDV2	TRDJ2	NA
CACDTVGDGSWDTRQMFF	TGTGCCTGTGACACAGTGGGGGACGGCTCCTGGGACACCCGACAGATGTTTTTC	TRDD3	TRDV2	TRDJ3	few
CACDHVLGDIKYTDKLIF	TGTGCCTGTGACCATGTACTGGGGGATATCAAGTACACCGATAAACTCATCTTT	TRDD3	TRDV2	TRDJ1	few
CACDRLGDTVDKLIF	TGTGCCTGTGACCGACTGGGGGATACAGTCGATAAACTCATCTTT	TRDD3	TRDV2	TRDJ1	few